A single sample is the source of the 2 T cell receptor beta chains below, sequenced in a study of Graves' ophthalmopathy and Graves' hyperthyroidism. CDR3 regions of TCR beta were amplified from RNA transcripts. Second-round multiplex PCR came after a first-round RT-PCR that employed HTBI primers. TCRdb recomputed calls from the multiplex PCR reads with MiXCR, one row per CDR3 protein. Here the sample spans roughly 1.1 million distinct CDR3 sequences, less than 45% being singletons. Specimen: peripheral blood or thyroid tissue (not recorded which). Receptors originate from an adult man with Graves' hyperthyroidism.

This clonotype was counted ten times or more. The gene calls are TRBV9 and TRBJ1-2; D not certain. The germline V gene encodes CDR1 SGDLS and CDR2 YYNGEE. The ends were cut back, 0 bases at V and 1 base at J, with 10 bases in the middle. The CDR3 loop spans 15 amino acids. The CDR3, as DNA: TGTGCCAGCAGCGTAGAGGACGCAATTAACTATGGCTACACCTTC. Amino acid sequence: CASSVEDAINYGYTF.

DNA for the CDR3: TGTGCCAGCAGTGACAGGGGAAGGCTTACTGAGCAGTACTTC. Protein product: CASSDRGRLTEQYF. V gene TRBV12-3 or TRBV12-4 combines with J gene TRBJ2-7; 8 positions agree with TRBD1. Trimming at V came to 5 bases and at J to 7 bases, leaving 10 bases not matched to a gene. This CDR3 is 14 amino acids long.